This T cell receptor beta chain was observed in a study of shared clonotypes between healthy human individuals. Healthy adults negative for HIV, lacking recent acute infections or vaccinations, served as donors. TCRdb's copy holds only in-frame clones and misses some; the assay was immunoSEQ multiplex PCR. The sample includes 2 million to 2.5 million clones, 93% of them seen just once. The CDR3 length is 12 residues. Per the germline V gene, CDR1 is SGHNT and CDR2 is YYREEE (reference sequence). Trimming took off 0 bases at V and 3 bases at J, with 3 bases between the two ends. There are a few counts of this clone. Its antigen remains unidentified. Regarding the study as a whole: Sorted-subset samples were not fully sequenced, rarefaction indicated. Expectations were that clonotype sharing among donors would be affected by sequencing depth. Unshared clonotypes carried lower generation probabilities than those common to all four donors.

The clonotype comes from a man aged 18 to 30 in good health. Some clones in this sample may be carry-over from other donors' samples. J is TRBJ1-1 and V is TRBV5-4; D remains unclear. Specimen: naive CD4+ T cells from PBMCs. Subset denoted: CD45RA+ positively selected. In DNA, the CDR3 is TGTGCCAGCAGCTTGGTCGACACTGAAGCTTTCTTT. It codes for CASSLVDTEAFF.